This entry concerns a single T cell receptor beta chain. The data were obtained in a study of technical replicates of blood from a few donors. Method: immunoSEQ multiplex PCR; TCRdb's copy keeps in-frame clones and lacks some. This sample yields 75,000 to 90,000 clones, of which around nine tenths are seen a single time; about 0.4% belongs to the top ten. Germline assignment: CDR1 SNHLY and CDR2 FYNNEI. This CDR3 region has 14 residues. The V end was cut by 2 bases, the J end by 4 bases, with 9 bases between. The material sequenced was T cells isolated from PBMCs. The TCR sequence derives from a human donor in good health. The J gene is TRBJ2-1, the V gene TRBV2; possible D gene TRBD2, 6 bases. CDR3: CASSELARYNEQFF. CDR3 bases: TGTGCCAGCAGTGAACTAGCGCGGTACAATGAGCAGTTCTTC.